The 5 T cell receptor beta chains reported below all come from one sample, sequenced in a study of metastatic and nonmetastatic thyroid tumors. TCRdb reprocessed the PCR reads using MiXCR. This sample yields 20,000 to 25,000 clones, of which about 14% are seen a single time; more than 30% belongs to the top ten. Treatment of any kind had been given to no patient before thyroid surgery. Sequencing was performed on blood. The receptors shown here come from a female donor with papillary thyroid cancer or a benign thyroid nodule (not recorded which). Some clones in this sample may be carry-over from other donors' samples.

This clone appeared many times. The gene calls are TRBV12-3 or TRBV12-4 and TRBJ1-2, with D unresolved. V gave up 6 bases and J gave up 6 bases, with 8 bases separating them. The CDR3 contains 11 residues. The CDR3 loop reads CASSSANGYTF. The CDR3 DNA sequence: TGTGCCAGCAGCTCGGCAAATGGCTACACCTTC.

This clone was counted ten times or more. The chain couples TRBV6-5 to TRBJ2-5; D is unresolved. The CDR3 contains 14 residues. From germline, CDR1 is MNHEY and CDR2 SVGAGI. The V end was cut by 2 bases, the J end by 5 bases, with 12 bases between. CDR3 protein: CASSYLGAAETQYF. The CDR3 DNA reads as TGTGCCAGCAGTTACCTCGGAGCTGCGGAGACCCAGTACTTC.

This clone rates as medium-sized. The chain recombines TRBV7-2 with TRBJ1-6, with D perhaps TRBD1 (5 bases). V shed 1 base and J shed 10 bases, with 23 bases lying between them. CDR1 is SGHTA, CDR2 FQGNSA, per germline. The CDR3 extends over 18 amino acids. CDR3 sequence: CASSLVGKGTREGSPLHF. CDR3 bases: TGTGCCAGCAGCTTAGTAGGGAAGGGTACCAGGGAGGGATCACCCCTCCACTTT.

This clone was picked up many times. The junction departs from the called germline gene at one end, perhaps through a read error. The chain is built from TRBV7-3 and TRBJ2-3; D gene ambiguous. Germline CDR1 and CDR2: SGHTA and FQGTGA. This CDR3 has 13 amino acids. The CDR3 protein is CVSSLVRTDTQYF. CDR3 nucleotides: TGTGTCAGCAGCTTAGTCAGAACAGATACGCAGTATTTT.

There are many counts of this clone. This CDR3 is CASSLLPGQGGGSPLHF. CDR3 coding DNA: TGCGCCAGCAGCTTGTTACCGGGACAGGGTGGCGGGTCACCCCTCCACTTT. The rearrangement joins TRBV5-1 to TRBJ1-6, with TRBD1 identical over 9 bases. V was clipped by 1 base and J by 10 bases; unmatched bases: 12. Germline V lookup: CDR1 SGHRS, CDR2 YFSETQ. The CDR3 length is 17 residues.